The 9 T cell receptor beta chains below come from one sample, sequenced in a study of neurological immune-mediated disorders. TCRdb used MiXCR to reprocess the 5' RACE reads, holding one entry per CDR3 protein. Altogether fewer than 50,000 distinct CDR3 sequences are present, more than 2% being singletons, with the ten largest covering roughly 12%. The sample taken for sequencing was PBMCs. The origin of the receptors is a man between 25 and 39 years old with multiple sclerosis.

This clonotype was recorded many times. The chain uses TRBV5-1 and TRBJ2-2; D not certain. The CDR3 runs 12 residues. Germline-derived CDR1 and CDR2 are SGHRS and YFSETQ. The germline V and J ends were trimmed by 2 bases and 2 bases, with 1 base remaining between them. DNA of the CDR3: TGCGCCAGCAGCTTAAACACCGGGGAGCTGTTTTTT. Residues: CASSLNTGELFF. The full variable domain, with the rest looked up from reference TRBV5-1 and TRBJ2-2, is KAGVTQTPRYLIKTRGQQVTLSCSPISGHRSVSWYQQTPGQGLQFLFEYFSETQRNKGNFPGRFSGRQFSNSRSEMNVSTLELGDSALYLCASSLNTGELFFGEGSRLTVL.

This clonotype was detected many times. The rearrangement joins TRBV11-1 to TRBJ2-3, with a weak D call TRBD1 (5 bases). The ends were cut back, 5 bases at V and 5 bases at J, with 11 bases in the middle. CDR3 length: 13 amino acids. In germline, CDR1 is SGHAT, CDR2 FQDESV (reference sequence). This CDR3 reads CASSPRRGDTQYF. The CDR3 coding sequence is TGTGCCAGCAGCCCCAGAAGGGGAGATACGCAGTATTTT. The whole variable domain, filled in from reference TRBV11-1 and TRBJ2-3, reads EAEVAQSPRYKITEKSQAVAFWCDPISGHATLYWYRQILGQGPELLVQFQDESVVDDSQLPKDRFSAERLKGVDSTLKIQPAELGDSAMYLCASSPRRGDTQYFGPGTRLTVL.

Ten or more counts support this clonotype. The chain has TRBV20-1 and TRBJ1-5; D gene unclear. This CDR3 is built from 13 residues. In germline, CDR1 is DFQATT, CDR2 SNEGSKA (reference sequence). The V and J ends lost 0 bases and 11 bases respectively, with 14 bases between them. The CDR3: CSARDPQVRAQHF. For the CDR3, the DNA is TGCAGTGCTAGAGATCCGCAGGTTCGAGCCCAGCATTTT.

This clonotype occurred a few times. CDR3 nucleotides: TGTGCCAGCAGGCGACTAGCTGAGACCCAGTACTTC. Translated, it gives CASRRLAETQYF. The chain has TRBV2 and TRBJ2-5, with 7 bases lining up with TRBD2. CDR1 is SNHLY and CDR2 is FYNNEI in the germline V gene. The CDR3 runs 12 residues. Trimming took 6 bases from V and 5 from J; bases not matched to a gene: 3.

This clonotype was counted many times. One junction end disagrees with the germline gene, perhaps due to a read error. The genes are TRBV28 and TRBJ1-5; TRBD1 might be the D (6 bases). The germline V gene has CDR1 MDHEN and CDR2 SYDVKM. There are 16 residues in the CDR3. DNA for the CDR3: TGTGCCAGCAGTCTCACCAGGGGAGATGGCAATAAGACCCAGAATTTT. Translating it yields CASSLTRGDGNKTQNF.

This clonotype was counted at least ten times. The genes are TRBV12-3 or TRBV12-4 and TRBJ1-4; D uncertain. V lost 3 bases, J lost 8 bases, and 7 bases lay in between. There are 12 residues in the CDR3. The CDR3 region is CASSFHGEKLFF. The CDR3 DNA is TGTGCCAGCAGTTTCCATGGAGAAAAACTGTTTTTT.

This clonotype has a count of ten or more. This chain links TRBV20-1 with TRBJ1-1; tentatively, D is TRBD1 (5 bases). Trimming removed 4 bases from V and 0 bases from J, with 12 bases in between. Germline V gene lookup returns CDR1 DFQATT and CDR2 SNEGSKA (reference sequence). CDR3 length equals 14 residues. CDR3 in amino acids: CSAKTGTVNTEAFF. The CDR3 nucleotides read TGCAGTGCTAAAACGGGGACTGTGAACACTGAAGCTTTCTTT.

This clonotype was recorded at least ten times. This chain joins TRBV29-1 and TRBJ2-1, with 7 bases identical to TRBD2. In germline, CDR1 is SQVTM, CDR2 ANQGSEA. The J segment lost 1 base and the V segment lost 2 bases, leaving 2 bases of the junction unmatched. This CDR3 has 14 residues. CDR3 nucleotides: TGCAGCGTTGAAAGTAGCGGGTCCTACAATGAGCAGTTCTTC. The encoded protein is CSVESSGSYNEQFF.

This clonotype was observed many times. The CDR3 region is CSVVTGSMNTEAFF. As DNA, the CDR3 is TGCAGCGTTGTCACAGGGTCGATGAACACTGAAGCTTTCTTT. The chain is built from TRBV29-1 and TRBJ1-1; a weak D match, TRBD1 (6 bases). Trimming removed 4 bases at V and 0 bases at J, with 12 bases between. Germline V gene lookup returns CDR1 SQVTM and CDR2 ANQGSEA. The CDR3 has 14 amino acids.